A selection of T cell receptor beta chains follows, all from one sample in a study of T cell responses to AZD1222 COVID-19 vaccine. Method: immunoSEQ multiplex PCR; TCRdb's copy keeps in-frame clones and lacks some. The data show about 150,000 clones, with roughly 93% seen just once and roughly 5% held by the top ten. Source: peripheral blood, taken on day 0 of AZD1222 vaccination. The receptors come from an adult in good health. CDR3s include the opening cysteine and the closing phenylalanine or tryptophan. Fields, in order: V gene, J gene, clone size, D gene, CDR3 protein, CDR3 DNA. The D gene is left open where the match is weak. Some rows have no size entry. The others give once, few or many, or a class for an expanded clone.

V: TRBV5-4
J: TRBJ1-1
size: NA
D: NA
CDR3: CASSLETNTEAFF
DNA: TGTGCCAGCAGCTTGGAGACTAACACTGAAGCTTTCTTT

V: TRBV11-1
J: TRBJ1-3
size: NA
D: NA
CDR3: CASSRLRSSGNTIYF
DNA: TGTGCCAGCAGCCGTCTCAGGAGCTCTGGAAACACCATATATTTT

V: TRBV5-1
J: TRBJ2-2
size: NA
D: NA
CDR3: CASSLTAGGTGELFF
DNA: TGCGCCAGCAGCTTGACGGCAGGGGGGACCGGGGAGCTGTTTTTT

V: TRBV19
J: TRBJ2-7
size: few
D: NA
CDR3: CASSKTGGLEQYF
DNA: TGTGCCAGTAGTAAGACAGGTGGCCTAGAGCAGTACTTC

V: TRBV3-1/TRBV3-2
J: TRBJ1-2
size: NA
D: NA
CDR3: CASSQEVVGEGYGYTF
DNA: TGTGCCAGCAGCCAAGAGGTTGTAGGGGAGGGGTATGGCTACACCTTC

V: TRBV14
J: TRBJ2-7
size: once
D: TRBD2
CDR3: CASSPRRLAGDEQYF
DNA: TGTGCCAGCAGCCCGCGAAGGCTAGCGGGAGACGAGCAGTACTTC

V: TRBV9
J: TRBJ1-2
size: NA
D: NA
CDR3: CASSVEGLGYTF
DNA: TGTGCCAGCAGCGTTGAAGGGTTGGGCTACACCTTC

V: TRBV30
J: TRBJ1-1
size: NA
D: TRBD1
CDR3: CAWTQGDTEAFF
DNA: TGTGCCTGGACCCAGGGGGACACTGAAGCTTTCTTT

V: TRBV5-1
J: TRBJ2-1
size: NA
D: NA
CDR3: CASSLEGGGLNEQFF
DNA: TGCGCCAGCAGCTTGGAAGGAGGAGGGCTCAATGAGCAGTTCTTC

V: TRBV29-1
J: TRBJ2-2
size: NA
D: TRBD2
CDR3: CSVEQGLAGSNTGELFF
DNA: TGCAGCGTTGAACAGGGACTAGCGGGATCGAACACCGGGGAGCTGTTTTTT

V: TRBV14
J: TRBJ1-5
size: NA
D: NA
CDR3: CASSQEVGYSNQPQHF
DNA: TGTGCCAGCAGCCAAGAGGTAGGATATAGCAATCAGCCCCAGCATTTT

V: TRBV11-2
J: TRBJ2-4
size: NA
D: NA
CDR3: CASSFGGWEDIQYF
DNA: TGTGCCAGCAGCTTTGGGGGTTGGGAGGACATTCAGTACTTC

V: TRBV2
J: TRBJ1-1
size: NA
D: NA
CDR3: CASDQAEAFF
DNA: TGTGCCAGCGATCAGGCTGAAGCTTTCTTT

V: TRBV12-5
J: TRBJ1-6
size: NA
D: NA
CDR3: CASGLGNSPLHF
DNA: TGTGCTAGTGGTTTAGGGAATTCACCCCTCCACTTT

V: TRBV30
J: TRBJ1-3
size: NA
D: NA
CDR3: CAWSVSSGNTIYF
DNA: TGTGCCTGGAGTGTCAGCTCTGGAAACACCATATATTTT

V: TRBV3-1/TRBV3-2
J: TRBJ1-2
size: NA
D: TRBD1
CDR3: CASSPRIRDRGSRF
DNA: TGTGCCAGCAGCCCGAGAATCCGGGACAGGGGATCGCGCTTC

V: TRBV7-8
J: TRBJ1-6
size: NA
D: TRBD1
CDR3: CASRYGQGKFPLHF
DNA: TGTGCCAGCAGATACGGACAGGGAAAATTCCCCCTCCACTTT

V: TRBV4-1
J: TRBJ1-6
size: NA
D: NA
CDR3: CASSQDSGSGPEGSPLHF
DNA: TGCGCCAGCAGCCAAGATTCGGGGTCGGGACCCGAGGGTTCACCCCTCCACTTT

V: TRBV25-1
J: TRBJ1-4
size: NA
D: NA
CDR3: CASGERGAISEKLFF
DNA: TGTGCCAGCGGTGAAAGGGGCGCCATATCTGAAAAACTGTTTTTT

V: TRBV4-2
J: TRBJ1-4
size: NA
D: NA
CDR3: CASSQESGGEDEKLFF
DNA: TGTGCCAGCAGCCAAGAAAGTGGCGGCGAGGATGAAAAACTGTTTTTT

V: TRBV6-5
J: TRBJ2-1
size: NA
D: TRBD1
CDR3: CASSSLDRGPNEQFF
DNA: TGTGCCAGCAGTTCCTTGGACAGGGGGCCAAATGAGCAGTTCTTC

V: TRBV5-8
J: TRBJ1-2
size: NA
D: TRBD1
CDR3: CASSSGQEGHYGYTF
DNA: TGTGCCAGCAGTTCCGGACAGGAGGGCCATTATGGCTACACCTTC

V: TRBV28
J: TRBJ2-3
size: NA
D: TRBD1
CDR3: CASTNLGTGDEDTQYF
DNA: TGTGCCAGCACCAATTTAGGGACAGGGGACGAAGATACGCAGTATTTT

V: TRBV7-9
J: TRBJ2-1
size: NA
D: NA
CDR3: CASSLTRSSYNEQFF
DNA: TGTGCCAGCAGCTTAACTAGGAGCTCCTACAATGAGCAGTTCTTC

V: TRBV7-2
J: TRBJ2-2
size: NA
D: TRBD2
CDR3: CASSLRLAAPHTGELFF
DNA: TGTGCCAGCAGCCTCCGACTAGCGGCGCCTCACACCGGGGAGCTGTTTTTT

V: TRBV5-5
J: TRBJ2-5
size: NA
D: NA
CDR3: CASSLAVVGAETQYF
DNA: TGTGCCAGCAGCTTGGCCGTTGTAGGGGCGGAGACCCAGTACTTC

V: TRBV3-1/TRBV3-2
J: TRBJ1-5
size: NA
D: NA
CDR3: CASSLGTGRFQPQHF
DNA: TGTGCCAGCAGCCTCGGGACGGGGCGGTTTCAGCCCCAGCATTTT

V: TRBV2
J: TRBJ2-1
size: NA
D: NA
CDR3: CASRGTGNNEQFF
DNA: TGTGCCAGCAGGGGAACAGGGAACAATGAGCAGTTCTTC

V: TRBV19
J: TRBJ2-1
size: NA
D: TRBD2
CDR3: CASTFRAGDYNEQFF
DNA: TGTGCCAGTACCTTTAGAGCGGGAGACTACAATGAGCAGTTCTTC

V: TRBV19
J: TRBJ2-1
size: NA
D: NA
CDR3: CASSMFLASHNEQFF
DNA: TGTGCCAGTAGTATGTTCCTAGCGAGTCACAATGAGCAGTTCTTC

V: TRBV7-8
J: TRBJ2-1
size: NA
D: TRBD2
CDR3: CASSTRGLAGFYNEQFF
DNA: TGTGCCAGCAGCACCCGGGGGCTAGCGGGATTCTACAATGAGCAGTTCTTC

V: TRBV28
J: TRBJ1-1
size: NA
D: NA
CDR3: CASTKKAHTEAFF
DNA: TGTGCCAGCACCAAAAAGGCACACACTGAAGCTTTCTTT

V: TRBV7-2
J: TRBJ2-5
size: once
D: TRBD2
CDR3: CASSLGLAFETQYF
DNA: TGTGCCAGCAGCTTAGGACTAGCTTTTGAGACCCAGTACTTC

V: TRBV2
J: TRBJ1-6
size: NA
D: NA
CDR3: CASSDTRENSPLHF
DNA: TGTGCCAGCAGTGACACGAGGGAGAATTCACCCCTCCACTTT

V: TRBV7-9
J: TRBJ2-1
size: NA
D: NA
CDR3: CASSERNQGNEQFF
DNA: TGTGCCAGCAGCGAGAGGAACCAGGGCAATGAGCAGTTCTTC

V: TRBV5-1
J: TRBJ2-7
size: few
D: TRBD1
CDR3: CASSLGTGGYEQYF
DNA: TGCGCCAGCAGCCTCGGGACAGGGGGCTACGAGCAGTACTTC

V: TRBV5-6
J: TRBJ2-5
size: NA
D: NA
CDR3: CASSYTGRTQYF
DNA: TGTGCCAGCAGCTACACCGGGAGGACCCAGTACTTC

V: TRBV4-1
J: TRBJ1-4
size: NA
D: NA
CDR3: CASSQDRVIEEKLFF
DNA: TGCGCCAGCAGCCAAGACAGGGTTATAGAGGAAAAACTGTTTTTT

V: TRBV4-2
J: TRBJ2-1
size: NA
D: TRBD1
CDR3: CASSQITGGEQFF
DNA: TGTGCCAGCAGCCAAATTACAGGGGGTGAGCAGTTCTTC

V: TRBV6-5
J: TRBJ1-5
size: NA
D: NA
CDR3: CASSYTLNQPQHF
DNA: TGTGCCAGCAGTTACACCCTCAATCAGCCCCAGCATTTT

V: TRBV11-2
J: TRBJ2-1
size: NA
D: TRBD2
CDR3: CASRSRLAKNEQFF
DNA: TGTGCCAGCAGGTCGAGACTAGCGAAAAATGAGCAGTTCTTC

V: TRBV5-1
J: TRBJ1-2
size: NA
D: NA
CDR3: CASSLAEGDGYTF
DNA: TGCGCCAGCAGCTTGGCCGAGGGTGACGGCTACACCTTC

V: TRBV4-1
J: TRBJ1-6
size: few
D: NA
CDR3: CASSQAVYSPLHF
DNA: TGCGCCAGCAGCCAAGCGGTCTATTCACCCCTCCACTTT

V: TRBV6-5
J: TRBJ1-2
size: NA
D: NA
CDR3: CASSPPPALRGYTF
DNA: TGTGCCAGCAGCCCACCCCCCGCCCTCCGGGGCTACACCTTC

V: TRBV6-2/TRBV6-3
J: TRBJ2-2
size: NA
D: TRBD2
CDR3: CASSPVAGGTGELFF
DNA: TGTGCCAGCAGTCCCGTAGCGGGAGGCACCGGGGAGCTGTTTTTT

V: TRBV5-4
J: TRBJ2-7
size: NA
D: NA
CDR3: CASSLGGATYSYEQYF
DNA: TGTGCCAGCAGCTTGGGCGGGGCAACGTACTCCTACGAGCAGTACTTC

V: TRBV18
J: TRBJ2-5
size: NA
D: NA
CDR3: CASSPSARQETQYF
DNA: TGTGCCAGCTCACCGTCAGCGAGACAAGAGACCCAGTACTTC

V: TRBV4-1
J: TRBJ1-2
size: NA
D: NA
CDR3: CASSLQEGGGLGYTF
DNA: TGCGCCAGCAGCCTCCAAGAAGGTGGGGGGCTCGGCTACACCTTC

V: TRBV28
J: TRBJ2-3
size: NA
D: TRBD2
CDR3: CASSSISGGGTDTQYF
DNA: TGTGCCAGCAGTTCCATAAGCGGGGGGGGCACAGATACGCAGTATTTT

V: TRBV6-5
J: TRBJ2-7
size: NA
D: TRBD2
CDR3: CASSYGTSGHYEQYF
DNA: TGTGCCAGCAGTTACGGAACTAGCGGGCATTACGAGCAGTACTTC

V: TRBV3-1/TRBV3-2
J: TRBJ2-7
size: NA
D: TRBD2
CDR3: CASSRLAGGHYEQYF
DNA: TGTGCCAGCAGCCGACTAGCGGGAGGGCATTACGAGCAGTACTTC

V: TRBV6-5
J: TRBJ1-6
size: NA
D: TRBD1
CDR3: CASSPDRGGNSPLHF
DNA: TGTGCCAGCAGCCCCGACAGGGGGGGGAATTCACCCCTCCACTTT

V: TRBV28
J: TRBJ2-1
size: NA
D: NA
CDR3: CASSITGTYSSYNEQFF
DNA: TGTGCCAGCAGTATCACCGGGACTTACAGCTCCTACAATGAGCAGTTCTTC

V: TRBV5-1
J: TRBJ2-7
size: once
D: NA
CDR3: CASSLGQVAYEQYF
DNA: TGCGCCAGCAGCTTGGGACAGGTCGCCTACGAGCAGTACTTC

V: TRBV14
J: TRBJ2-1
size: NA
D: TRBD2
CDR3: CASSQDRLAGRNEQFF
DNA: TGTGCCAGCAGCCAAGATCGGCTAGCGGGGCGGAATGAGCAGTTCTTC

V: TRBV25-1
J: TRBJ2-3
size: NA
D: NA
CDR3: CATTTGRAIDTQYF
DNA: TGTGCCACCACGACCGGCAGGGCCATTGATACGCAGTATTTT

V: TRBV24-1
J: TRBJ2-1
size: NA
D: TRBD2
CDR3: CATSDPGLAGVGEQFF
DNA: TGTGCCACCAGTGATCCGGGACTAGCGGGAGTGGGTGAGCAGTTCTTC